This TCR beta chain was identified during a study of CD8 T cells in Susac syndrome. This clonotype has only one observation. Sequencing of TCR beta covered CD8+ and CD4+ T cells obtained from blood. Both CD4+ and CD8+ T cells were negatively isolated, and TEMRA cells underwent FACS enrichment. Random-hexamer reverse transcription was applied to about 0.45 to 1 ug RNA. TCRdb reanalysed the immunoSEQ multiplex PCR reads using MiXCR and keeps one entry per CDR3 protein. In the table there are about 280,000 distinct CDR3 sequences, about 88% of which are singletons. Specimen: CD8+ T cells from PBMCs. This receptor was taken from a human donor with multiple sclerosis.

This CDR3 reads CASSPGARQPQHF. For the CDR3, the DNA is TGTGCCAGCAGCCCAGGGGCTCGTCAGCCCCAGCATTTT. This sequence joins TRBV3-1 and TRBJ1-5; D might be TRBD1 (6 bases). V dropped 4 bases and J dropped 6 bases, with 10 bases sitting between them. Germline lookup yields CDR1 LGHDT and CDR2 YNNKEL (reference sequence). The CDR3 has 13 amino acids.